The next 20 T cell receptor beta chains were all read from a single sample in a study of blood T cell repertoires in COVID-19 (TCRdb year 2020). The library was generated by the immunoSEQ multiplex PCR assay. TCRdb mirrors the immuneACCESS table, restricted to in-frame sequences. Some clones are absent from its copies; in checked studies, under half trace to an unresolved V gene, and the reason for the others is unknown. The sample table shows 180,000 or so clones, and 87% are seen once. Around 2.3% of the sample lies in the top ten. Sequencing input: peripheral blood. The receptors were sampled from a man in his forties or fifties with active or convalescent COVID-19.

The chain joins TRBV6-6 to TRBJ1-3; 8 bases agree with TRBD1. The junction had 4 bases not matched to a gene; V was cut back by 4 bases and J by 2 bases. This CDR3 has 15 amino acids. The germline V gene has CDR1 MNHNY and CDR2 SVGAGI (reference sequence). This CDR3 reads CASSLRTGTGNTIYF. DNA for the CDR3: TGTGCCAGCAGTTTACGGACAGGGACTGGAAACACCATATATTTT.

The chain uses TRBV19 and TRBJ1-2; 7 bases are a match to TRBD1. Trimming took 10 bases from V and 1 from J; bases not matched to a gene: 9. Germline V gene lookup returns CDR1 LNHDA and CDR2 SQIVND (reference sequence). The CDR3 has 14 amino acids. Written as DNA, the CDR3 is TGTGCCACTGGAAGGGACAGACTTAACTATGGCTACACCTTC. Translation gives CATGRDRLNYGYTF. Full variable domain (missing parts from reference TRBV19 and TRBJ1-2): DGGITQSPKYLFRKEGQNVTLSCEQNLNHDAMYWYRQDPGQGLRLIYYSQIVNDFQKGDIAEGYSVSREKKESFPLTVTSAQKNPTAFYLCATGRDRLNYGYTFGSGTRLTVV.

The chain links TRBV13 to TRBJ2-4, with D tentatively TRBD1 (6 bases). CDR3 length: 18 amino acids. Germline values: CDR1 PRHDT, CDR2 FYEKMQ (reference sequence). The V and J ends lost 5 bases and 0 bases respectively, with 20 bases between them. Here the CDR3 DNA reads TGTGCCAGCAGCGCATCCGGGACACCTGGAATAGCCAAAAACATTCAGTACTTC. Translating it yields CASSASGTPGIAKNIQYF.

This chain connects TRBV7-8 to TRBJ1-5; D not resolved. Per the germline V gene, CDR1 is SGHVS and CDR2 is FQNEAQ. This CDR3 contains 15 residues. V was clipped by 1 base and J by 0 bases, with 7 bases between them. This chain's CDR3 is CASSLGQDSNQPQHF. The CDR3 nucleotides are TGTGCCAGCAGCTTAGGCCAGGATAGCAATCAGCCCCAGCATTTT.

The chain uses TRBV14 and TRBJ1-1, with 9 bases that match TRBD1. Germline V gives CDR1 SGHDN, CDR2 FVKESK. Losses at the gene ends were 5 bases for V and 3 bases for J; bases not matched to a gene: 10. This CDR3 is built from 16 residues. For the CDR3, the DNA is TGTGCCAGCAGCGGCAGGGACAGGGTGGTACACACTGAAGCTTTCTTT. This translates into CASSGRDRVVHTEAFF.

The gene calls are TRBV30 and TRBJ2-3; D is unresolved. Between the trimmed V and J ends, which lost 2 bases and 0 bases, there was a span of 9 bases. CDR1 and CDR2 (germline): GTSNPN, SVGIG (reference sequence). CDR3 length: 14 residues. The CDR3 protein is CAWSIVGSTDTQYF. Written as DNA, the CDR3 is TGTGCCTGGAGTATAGTGGGCAGCACAGATACGCAGTATTTT. Full variable domain (missing parts from reference TRBV30 and TRBJ2-3): SQTIHQWPATLVQPVGSPLSLECTVEGTSNPNLYWYRQAAGRGLQLLFYSVGIGQISSEVPQNLSASRPQDRQFILSSKKLLLSDSGFYLCAWSIVGSTDTQYFGPGTRLTVL.

The V call is TRBV9, the J call TRBJ1-6; D is ambiguous. The V end was cut by 0 bases, the J end by 6 bases, with 10 bases between. Per germline, CDR1 SGDLS and CDR2 YYNGEE. CDR3 length: 15 residues. The chain's CDR3 is CASSVGRVINSPLHF. As DNA, the CDR3 is TGTGCCAGCAGCGTAGGACGGGTGATTAATTCACCCCTCCACTTT. Variable domain in full (rest from reference TRBV9 and TRBJ1-6): DSGVTQTPKHLITATGQRVTLRCSPRSGDLSVYWYQQSLDQGLQFLIQYYNGEERAKGNILERFSAQQFPDLHSELNLSSLELGDSALYFCASSVGRVINSPLHFGNGTRLTVT.

CDR3 in DNA: TGCGCCAGCAGCCAAGATCAGGGACAGGGGGCAAGCAATCAGCCCCAGCATTTT. Its protein product is CASSQDQGQGASNQPQHF. The rearrangement joins TRBV4-1 to TRBJ1-5, with 12 bases that match TRBD1. CDR3 length: 18 residues. Germline V lookup: CDR1 MGHRA, CDR2 YSYEKL. Unmatched junction bases numbered 4, after V lost 0 bases and J lost 1 base.

The V call is TRBV4-2, the J call TRBJ1-1; D is unclear. This CDR3 spans 15 amino acids. CDR1 is LGHNA and CDR2 is YNFKEQ in the germline V gene. The germline V and J ends were trimmed by 2 bases and 5 bases, with 15 bases remaining between them. The CDR3 sequence is CASSQSDLRETEAFF. CDR3 coding DNA: TGTGCCAGCAGCCAATCGGACCTTCGGGAAACTGAAGCTTTCTTT.

V usage is TRBV9 and J usage is TRBJ1-1; possibly TRBD1 for D (6 bases). V dropped 0 bases and J dropped 4 bases, with 16 bases sitting between them. The germline CDR1 and CDR2 sequences are SGDLS and YYNGEE. The CDR3 has 16 amino acids. Here the CDR3 DNA reads TGTGCCAGCAGCGTAGAGGAGGACAGAGTGATCACTGAAGCTTTCTTT. Its translation: CASSVEEDRVITEAFF.

The V call is TRBV11-2, the J call TRBJ1-3; 8 bases map to TRBD1. The germline CDR1 and CDR2 sequences are SGHAT and FQNNGV. With 6 bases clipped from V and 0 bases from J, the junction kept 7 bases outside the gene matches. This CDR3 spans 16 amino acids. As DNA, the CDR3 is TGTGCCAGCAGTCTATCCACAGGGGGCTCTGGAAACACCATATATTTT. Protein sequence: CASSLSTGGSGNTIYF.

This clone was observed a handful of times. The chain employs TRBV27 and TRBJ1-6; tentatively, D is TRBD1 (5 bases). The V gene lost 8 bases and the J gene lost 7 bases, with 18 bases spanning the gap. The CDR3 runs 15 residues. Looked up from germline, CDR1 is MNHEY and CDR2 is SMNVEV (reference sequence). CDR3 sequence: CASGFRESRNSPLHF. In nucleotides, the CDR3 is TGTGCCAGCGGCTTCAGGGAATCTCGGAATTCACCCCTCCACTTT.

The genes are TRBV10-3 and TRBJ1-1, with D unresolved. Germline V gene data show CDR1 as ENHRY and CDR2 as SYGVKD. CDR3 size: 14 residues. Deletions cut 4 bases from V and 0 bases from J, with 9 bases between. The CDR3 loop reads CAISAGFMNTEAFF. The CDR3 DNA sequence: TGTGCCATCAGTGCGGGGTTTATGAACACTGAAGCTTTCTTT.

In its sample, this clone was seen a few times. The chain carries TRBV4-3 and TRBJ2-2, with 8 nucleotides matching TRBD1. The CDR3 length is 19 residues. Germline V gene data show CDR1 as LGHNA and CDR2 as YSLEER. V dropped 0 bases and J dropped 0; count of bases not matched to a gene: 9. The CDR3 here is CASSQDRGRFPANTGELFF. Written as DNA, the CDR3 is TGCGCCAGCAGCCAAGACAGGGGGCGATTCCCGGCGAACACCGGGGAGCTGTTTTTT.

The J gene is TRBJ2-1, the V gene TRBV19, with TRBD2 matching 9 bases. Per germline, CDR1 LNHDA and CDR2 SQIVND (reference sequence). Losses at the gene ends were 1 base for V and 7 bases for J; bases not matched to a gene: 5. The CDR3 loop spans 15 amino acids. The CDR3 protein is CASSIVNSGGNEQFF. The CDR3 DNA sequence: TGTGCCAGTAGTATAGTGAATAGCGGGGGAAATGAGCAGTTCTTC.

The V gene is TRBV7-9, the J gene TRBJ1-1; 11 positions match TRBD1. This CDR3 has 14 residues. J lost 5 bases, V lost 4 bases, and 3 bases had no gene match. CDR1 and CDR2 (germline): SEHNR, FQNEAQ (reference sequence). CDR3 coding DNA: TGTGCCAGCAGCTCCGGGGACAGGGGGACTGAAGCTTTCTTT. Translating it yields CASSSGDRGTEAFF.

V is TRBV10-3 and J is TRBJ1-6; 9 nucleotides line up with TRBD1. V was clipped by 10 bases and J by 5 bases; unmatched bases: 3. The CDR3 extends over 13 amino acids. The germline V gene has CDR1 ENHRY and CDR2 SYGVKD. The chain's CDR3 is CATGQGHNSPLHF. The CDR3 DNA is TGTGCCACCGGACAGGGGCATAATTCACCCCTCCACTTT.

The chain couples TRBV7-9 to TRBJ1-2, with D perhaps TRBD1 (5 bases). CDR1 is SEHNR and CDR2 is FQNEAQ in the germline V gene (reference sequence). Deletions cut 4 bases from V and 6 bases from J, with 15 bases between. The CDR3 is 14 residues long. The CDR3 nucleotides read TGTGCCAGCAGCTCCCAGGCGGGGGGAAATGGCTACACCTTC. Translating it yields CASSSQAGGNGYTF.

The chain employs TRBV3-1 (or the pseudogene TRBV3-2) and TRBJ1-1, with a tentative D call TRBD1 (6 bases). Trimming pared 2 bases from V and 1 base from J, leaving 11 bases between. Germline CDR1 and CDR2: LGHDT and YNNKEL (reference sequence). The CDR3 is made up of 15 amino acids. The CDR3 spells CASSQQGYSNTEAFF. Written as DNA, the CDR3 is TGTGCCAGCAGCCAACAGGGGTACTCGAACACTGAAGCTTTCTTT.

The genes are TRBV15 and TRBJ2-7, with D maybe TRBD2 (6 bases). V lost 5 bases, J lost 3 bases, and 14 bases lay in between. In germline, CDR1 is LNHNV, CDR2 YYDKDF (reference sequence). There are 14 residues in the CDR3. The CDR3 sequence is CATSQSGGYYEQYF. CDR3 DNA: TGTGCCACCAGCCAGAGTGGGGGGTACTACGAGCAGTACTTC.